This paragraph covers one TCR beta chain sequence. Its matching antigen is unknown. With random hexamers, roughly 0.45 to 1 ug RNA was reverse transcribed. immunoSEQ multiplex PCR amplified TCR beta CDR3 across 54 Vbeta, 13 Jbeta. Using its own MiXCR run on the immunoSEQ multiplex PCR reads, TCRdb lists one record per CDR3 protein. The table includes 90,000 to 150,000 distinct CDR3 sequences, 94% detected once. TEMRA cells were enriched by FACS, and CD4+ and CD8+ T cells were negatively isolated. This sample is part of a study of CD8 T cells in Susac syndrome. Study results and limitations: The authors acknowledged that the study's TCR sequencing and HLA analysis involved relatively few individuals.

The V and J ends lost 4 bases and 6 bases, in that order; junction bases with no gene match: 7. The CDR3 loop spans 15 amino acids. Germline-derived CDR1 and CDR2 are SGHAT and FQNNGV. J is TRBJ2-2 and V is TRBV11-2; TRBD1 aligns across 8 bases. This clonotype was obtained from a human donor in good health. The sample taken for sequencing was CD4+ T cells from PBMCs. The CDR3: CASSYGQGQAGELFF. In nucleotides, the CDR3 is TGTGCCAGCAGCTATGGACAGGGACAAGCCGGGGAGCTGTTTTTT. Drawing the rest from reference TRBV11-2 and TRBJ2-2, the complete variable domain is EAGVAQSPRYKIIEKRQSVAFWCNPISGHATLYWYQQILGQGPKLLIQFQNNGVVDDSQLPKDRFSAERLKGVDSTLKIQPAKLEDSAVYLCASSYGQGQAGELFFGEGSRLTVL.